The 19 T cell receptor beta chains in this list originate from one sample, sequenced in a study of T cell repertoires in cytomegalovirus infection. TCRdb recomputed calls from the reads with MiXCR, one row per CDR3 protein. In the table there are around 230,000 distinct CDR3 sequences, around two fifths of which are singletons. Their antigens are not known. The sample consisted of CD8+ T cells from cultured PBMCs, taken from culture after CMV antigen stimulation. The receptors shown here come from a human donor in good health (CMV status not recorded). Some clones in this sample may be carry-over from other donors' samples.

This clonotype appeared many times. CDR3 loop: CASSLGRRTEAFF. The DNA for the CDR3 is TGTGCCAGCAGCTTAGGGCGGCGAACTGAAGCTTTCTTT. This rearrangement joins TRBV7-8 to TRBJ1-1; D is unresolved. Germline CDR1 SGHVS, CDR2 FQNEAQ. The CDR3 has 13 amino acids. V was clipped by 1 base and J by 5 bases, with 8 bases between them.

The genes are TRBV27 and TRBJ1-5; D not resolved. Trimming took 4 bases from V and 1 from J, leaving 11 bases between them. This CDR3 has 15 amino acids. CDR1 MNHEY and CDR2 SMNVEV come from the germline V gene (reference sequence). The CDR3 spells CASSSLDNSNQPQHF. The CDR3 nucleotides read TGTGCCAGCAGTTCCCTAGATAACAGCAATCAGCCCCAGCATTTT.

The CDR3 sequence: CAWSLGGDYEQYF. CDR3 coding DNA: TGTGCCTGGAGTTTGGGAGGGGATTACGAGCAGTACTTC. This chain connects TRBV30 to TRBJ2-7, with 7 positions matching TRBD2. Looked up from germline, CDR1 is GTSNPN and CDR2 is SVGIG (reference sequence). With 2 bases clipped from V and 4 bases from J, the junction kept 5 bases outside the gene matches. The length of the CDR3 is 13 residues.

This clonotype was detected only a few times. The chain joins TRBV28 to TRBJ1-4; D is undetermined. Trimming pared 10 bases from V and 0 bases from J, leaving 15 bases between. CDR3 size: 15 residues. Germline assignment: CDR1 MDHEN and CDR2 SYDVKM. The CDR3 sequence is CATRRDTTTNEKLFF. The CDR3 coding sequence is TGTGCCACCCGTCGCGACACCACAACTAATGAAAAACTGTTTTTT.

This clonotype was detected a few times. The chain combines TRBV11-2 with TRBJ2-1; 9 bases map to TRBD2. CDR1 is SGHAT and CDR2 is FQNNGV in the germline V gene. The length of the CDR3 is 15 residues. V lost 3 bases, J lost 1 base, and 1 base stayed unmatched. Here the CDR3 DNA reads TGTGCCAGCAGCTTGGGACTAGCATCCTACAATGAGCAGTTCTTC. Amino acids: CASSLGLASYNEQFF.

This clonotype was seen only a few times. The J gene is TRBJ2-1, the V gene TRBV4-1, with D tentatively TRBD1 or TRBD2 (5 bases each). Trimming stripped 4 bases from V and 3 bases from J, with 16 bases between. The CDR3 has 16 residues. Germline V gene lookup returns CDR1 MGHRA and CDR2 YSYEKL. CDR3 sequence reads: CASSRYGTLRYNEQFF. DNA for the CDR3: TGCGCCAGCAGCCGATACGGGACCCTTCGCTACAATGAGCAGTTCTTC.

The chain joins TRBV7-2 to TRBJ1-5; D is perhaps TRBD1 (5 bases). Germline V gene lookup returns CDR1 SGHTA and CDR2 FQGNSA. The CDR3 has 14 residues. Trimming stripped 2 bases from V and 5 bases from J, with 10 bases between. Here the CDR3 reads CASSLNWGDQPQHF. The CDR3 DNA follows: TGTGCCAGCAGCTTAAACTGGGGGGATCAGCCCCAGCATTTT.

The CDR3 is CASSYLAAGSGANVLTF. The CDR3 DNA sequence: TGTGCCAGCAGTTACCTTGCTGCAGGGTCCGGGGCCAACGTCCTGACTTTC. J is TRBJ2-6 and V is TRBV6-5, with TRBD1 as a possible D gene (5 bases). The CDR3 has 17 residues. V shed 2 bases and J shed 4 bases, with 15 bases lying between them. CDR1 and CDR2 (germline): MNHEY, SVGAGI.

V is TRBV4-3 and J is TRBJ1-2, with D perhaps matching TRBD1 (6 bases). Germline loops: CDR1 LGHNA, CDR2 YSLEER. The V end lost 3 bases, the J end lost 5 bases, and 16 bases lay between the germline ends. This CDR3 has 15 residues. CDR3 sequence: CASSQDQQGFYGYTF. In DNA form, the CDR3 reads TGCGCCAGCAGCCAGGACCAACAGGGTTTTTATGGCTACACCTTC.

CDR3 sequence: CASSLQKEDYEQYF. The CDR3 coding sequence is TGTGCCAGCAGCCTTCAAAAGGAGGACTACGAGCAGTACTTC. This chain connects TRBV7-4 to TRBJ2-7; tentative D call: TRBD2 (5 bases). The V gene's germline CDR1 is SGHVT and CDR2 SQSDAQ. The CDR3 length is 14 residues. Trimming took 5 bases from V and 3 from J, leaving 14 bases between them.

Ten or more counts support this clonotype. The V call is TRBV5-6, the J call TRBJ1-1; no definite D call. V was shortened by 4 bases and J by 1 base, with 8 bases between the two germline ends. The CDR3 covers 13 residues. Germline V gives CDR1 SGHDT, CDR2 YYEEEE. The DNA for the CDR3 is TGTGCCAGCAGCGCCCGATGGAACACTGAAGCTTTCTTT. Encoded protein: CASSARWNTEAFF. Supplemented by reference TRBV5-6 and TRBJ1-1, the full variable domain reads DAGVTQSPTHLIKTRGQQVTLRCSPKSGHDTVSWYQQALGQGPQFIFQYYEEEERQRGNFPDRFSGHQFPNYSSELNVNALLLGDSALYLCASSARWNTEAFFGQGTRLTVV.

Only a few counts were recorded for this clonotype. The chain combines TRBV7-6 with TRBJ2-1; TRBD1 matches at 7 bases. The V gene end was trimmed by 5 bases and the J gene end by 6 bases; junction bases not matched to a gene: 4. This CDR3 comprises 13 residues. From germline, CDR1 is SGHVS and CDR2 FNYEAQ. The CDR3 loop reads CASSPQGTNEQFF. Written as DNA, the CDR3 is TGTGCCAGCAGCCCACAGGGGACCAATGAGCAGTTCTTC.

This clonotype came up many times. The gene calls are TRBV5-4 and TRBJ1-6; weak D call: TRBD1 (5 bases). CDR1 SGHNT and CDR2 YYREEE come from the germline V gene (reference sequence). There are 15 residues in the CDR3. Trimming left V 0 bases short and J 8 bases short, with 12 bases between. CDR3 DNA: TGTGCCAGCAGCTTGGAGCCGGACAAATATTCACCCCTCCACTTT. Translating gives CASSLEPDKYSPLHF.

This clonotype was picked up a small number of times. The chain is built from TRBV12-3 or TRBV12-4 and TRBJ1-4, with TRBD1 matching over 7 bases. V lost 3 bases to trimming and J lost 0 bases; unmatched junction nucleotides: 4. The CDR3 is 16 residues long. The DNA of the CDR3 is TGTGCCAGCAGTTTCGGGACAGTTGCAACTAATGAAAAACTGTTTTTT. Amino acid sequence: CASSFGTVATNEKLFF.

This clonotype was picked up a small number of times. The chain links TRBV7-4 to TRBJ2-1; D is unresolved. V lost 3 bases and J lost 4, with 13 bases in between. Germline CDR1 SGHVT, CDR2 SQSDAQ. The CDR3 is 15 amino acids. This CDR3 is CASSFLVGRYNEQFF. Here the CDR3 DNA reads TGTGCCAGCAGCTTCCTTGTCGGCAGATACAATGAGCAGTTCTTC.

This clonotype was observed a handful of times. The chain's CDR3 is CASSEARRTGHTGELFF. DNA for the CDR3: TGTGCCAGCAGTGAAGCCCGGCGGACAGGCCACACCGGGGAGCTGTTTTTT. The chain carries TRBV2 and TRBJ2-2; TRBD1 matches at 7 bases. The CDR3 runs 17 residues. Germline-derived CDR1 and CDR2 are SNHLY and FYNNEI. The J segment lost 3 bases and the V segment lost 0 bases, leaving 7 bases of the junction unmatched.

The chain uses TRBV6-2 or TRBV6-3 and TRBJ1-5; TRBD1 is a possible D gene (5 bases). V lost 5 bases and J 5 bases, leaving 13 bases between the germline ends. The CDR3 has 14 residues. CDR1 and CDR2 (germline): MNHEY, SVGEGT. CDR3 DNA sequence: TGTGCCAGCAGTGGGTTGGGGCTCGATCAGCCCCAGCATTTT. It yields the protein CASSGLGLDQPQHF.

This clonotype was picked up a small number of times. The rearrangement links TRBV7-9 to TRBJ2-3, with 9 bases matching TRBD2. The germline V gene encodes CDR1 SEHNR and CDR2 FQNEAQ (reference sequence). This CDR3 has 18 residues. The V and J ends lost 5 bases and 4 bases, in that order; junction bases with no gene match: 16. The CDR3 spells CASSPPPGSGRSADTQYF. The CDR3 DNA sequence: TGTGCCAGCAGCCCCCCCCCCGGGAGCGGGAGGAGCGCAGATACGCAGTATTTT.

The chain joins TRBV7-6 to TRBJ1-6, with D possibly matching TRBD1 (5 bases). Germline-derived CDR1 and CDR2 are SGHVS and FNYEAQ. Between the trimmed V and J ends, which lost 4 bases and 7 bases, there was a span of 14 bases. The CDR3 is made up of 15 amino acids. In nucleotides, the CDR3 is TGTGCCAGCAGCTCTCCATCCGGGACGAATTCACCCCTCCACTTT. Translation gives CASSSPSGTNSPLHF.